The clone carrying this TCR beta chain was seen more than once but under ten times. Its matching antigen is unknown. In the authors' workflow: Clinicopathological groups supplied CDR3 differences that were used to build a distant-metastasis classifier for papillary thyroid cancer. TCRdb re-processed the PCR reads through MiXCR. Here the V and J calls rest on TCRdb's processing, not on the authors' analysis. The sample has approximately 26,000 clones, 20% to 30% seen once. This sample was taken from a study of metastatic and nonmetastatic thyroid tumors. Study at large: Patients with malignant and benign thyroid disease provided blood and tumor or nodule tissue, whose repertoires were compared. Broader study findings: Relative to benign nodules, malignant thyroid tumors were reportedly characterized by significantly elevated TCR beta diversity in blood and tumor.

The CDR3 contains 12 residues. Between the trimmed V and J ends, which lost 7 bases and 4 bases, there was a span of 11 bases. CDR1 is SGDLS, CDR2 YYNGEE, per germline. Before thyroid surgery, none of the patients had received any treatment. Sequencing input: blood. The chain has TRBV9 and TRBJ1-1, with D possibly matching TRBD1 (6 bases). This TCR was sampled from a female donor with papillary thyroid cancer or a benign thyroid nodule (not recorded which). Some clones in this sample may be carry-over from other donors' samples. CDR3 region: CASGQGSTEAFF. The DNA of the CDR3 is TGTGCCAGCGGCCAGGGGAGCACTGAAGCTTTCTTT.